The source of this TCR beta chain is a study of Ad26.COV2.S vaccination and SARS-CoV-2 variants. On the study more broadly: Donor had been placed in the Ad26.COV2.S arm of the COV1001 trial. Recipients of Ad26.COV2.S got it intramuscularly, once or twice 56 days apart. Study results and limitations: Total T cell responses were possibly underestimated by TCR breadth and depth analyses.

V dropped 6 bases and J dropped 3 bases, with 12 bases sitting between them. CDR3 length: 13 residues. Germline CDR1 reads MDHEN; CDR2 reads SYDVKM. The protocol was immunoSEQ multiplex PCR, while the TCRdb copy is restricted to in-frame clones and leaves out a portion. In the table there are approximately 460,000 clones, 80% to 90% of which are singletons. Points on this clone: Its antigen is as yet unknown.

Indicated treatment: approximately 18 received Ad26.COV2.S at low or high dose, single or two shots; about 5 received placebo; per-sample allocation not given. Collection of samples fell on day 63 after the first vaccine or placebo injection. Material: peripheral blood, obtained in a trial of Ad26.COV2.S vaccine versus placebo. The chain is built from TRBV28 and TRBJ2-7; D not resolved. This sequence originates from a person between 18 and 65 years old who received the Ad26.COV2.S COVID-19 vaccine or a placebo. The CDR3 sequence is CASRSGPNYEQYF. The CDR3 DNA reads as TGTGCCAGCAGGTCCGGGCCAAACTACGAGCAGTACTTC.